This TCR beta chain was recorded in a study of type 1 and type 2 diabetes patients. Looking at the study overall: Donors were type 1 diabetes, type 2 diabetes, or nondiabetic controls. T cells were magnetically sorted from PBMCs as CD4+ or CD8+ subsets. Broader study findings: Age and gender were not matched between study groups.

No donor had another autoimmune disease or recent infection within four weeks. This clonotype was seen only a few times. The antigen is unknown. Genomic DNA was the PCR template. A primer set of 30 forward and 13 reverse primers amplified the CDR3. TCRdb re-called the multiplex PCR reads with MiXCR, one entry per CDR3 protein. The table shows 250,000 to 300,000 distinct CDR3 sequences, with approximately 50% occurring only once. Germline V gene sequence: CDR1 MNHEY, CDR2 SMNVEV (reference sequence). Unmatched junction bases numbered 7, after V lost 5 bases and J lost 3 bases. The CDR3 has 15 amino acids.

The rearrangement links TRBV27 to TRBJ1-1; 9 positions agree with TRBD1. The sample was peripheral blood mononuclear cells (PBMCs). The receptor comes from a man younger than 35 with type 2 diabetes. The DNA for the CDR3 is TGTGCCAGCAGTCCTCGGGACAGGGCGCACACTGAAGCTTTCTTT. Translation: CASSPRDRAHTEAFF.